These 9 T cell receptor beta chains were sequenced from one sample in a study of cytomegalovirus exposure and HLA in healthy donors. Both 60 Vbeta primers and 13 Jbeta primers went into the PCR. Assay used: immunoSEQ multiplex PCR; TCRdb lists only in-frame clones, some missing. In all, the sample yields tens of thousands of clones. Sequenced sample: PBMCs. Source of these receptors: a man aged 25 to 40 in good health and CMV-seronegative.

CDR3 DNA sequence: TGTGCCAGCAGTTCTAGCGGGGGCCATACGCAGTATTTT. Translating gives CASSSSGGHTQYF. The J gene is TRBJ2-3, the V gene TRBV7-9; 10 bases match TRBD2. This CDR3 has 13 residues. Trimming took 6 bases from V and 7 from J; bases not matched to a gene: 4. CDR1 is SEHNR, CDR2 FQNEAQ, per germline (reference sequence).

This chain uses TRBV19 with TRBJ2-3; 8 nucleotides match TRBD2. Germline V gene data show CDR1 as LNHDA and CDR2 as SQIVND (reference sequence). Trimming cost V 1 base and J 4 bases; bases outside gene matches: 1. The CDR3 sequence is 14 residues long. The DNA of the CDR3 is TGTGCCAGTAGTATAGCGGGGGGGCCAGATACGCAGTATTTT. It is translated as CASSIAGGPDTQYF.

This chain connects TRBV27 to TRBJ1-2; tentatively, D is TRBD1 (6 bases). This CDR3 has 13 amino acids. Looked up from germline, CDR1 is MNHEY and CDR2 is SMNVEV (reference sequence). Deletions cut 5 bases from V and 4 bases from J, with 11 bases between. The CDR3 sequence is CASSPGQSYGYTF. The CDR3 nucleotides are TGTGCCAGCAGTCCTGGACAGAGCTATGGCTACACCTTC.

V and J are TRBV19 and TRBJ1-6; 9 bases align to TRBD1. V gave up 10 bases and J gave up 3 bases; unmatched junction bases: 4. CDR1 LNHDA and CDR2 SQIVND come from the germline V gene (reference sequence). The CDR3 contains 14 residues. In nucleotides, the CDR3 is TGTGCCACCTGGGACAGGGTCTATAATTCACCCCTCCACTTT. Translating it yields CATWDRVYNSPLHF.

The rearrangement uses TRBV6-5 and TRBJ1-2; 9 bases align to TRBD1. Germline values: CDR1 MNHEY, CDR2 SVGAGI. V was pared by 8 bases and J by 5 bases, with 0 bases of the junction left unmatched. The CDR3 totals 11 residues. The CDR3 DNA is TGTGCCAGCGGACAGGGGTATGGCTACACCTTC. Translating gives CASGQGYGYTF.

The chain recombines TRBV6-6 with TRBJ2-7; 8 nucleotides line up with TRBD2. Germline CDR1 reads MNHNY; CDR2 reads SVGAGI (reference sequence). Trimming cost V 7 bases and J 2 bases; bases outside gene matches: 7. The length of the CDR3 is 14 residues. The CDR3 here is CASNPSGSAYEQYF. CDR3 nucleotide sequence: TGTGCCAGCAACCCAAGCGGGAGCGCCTACGAGCAGTACTTC.

The rearrangement uses TRBV4-1 and TRBJ2-7; perhaps TRBD1 as D (5 bases). Per germline, CDR1 MGHRA and CDR2 YSYEKL. The CDR3 consists of 16 residues. Trimming cost V 1 base and J 5 bases, with 18 bases left between them. As DNA, the CDR3 is TGCGCCAGCAGCCAAGCCCGAACAGGAATCCTCCACGAGCAGTACTTC. Its translation: CASSQARTGILHEQYF.

This chain connects TRBV7-9 to TRBJ2-7; D is undetermined. V was cut by 0 bases and J by 4 bases, with 7 bases left in between. Germline V CDR1 and CDR2: SEHNR, FQNEAQ (reference sequence). The CDR3 totals 13 residues. In DNA form, the CDR3 reads TGTGCCAGCAGCTTAGCCCCCAGGTACGAGCAGTACTTC. Encoded protein: CASSLAPRYEQYF.

The chain joins TRBV19 to TRBJ1-1; D may be TRBD1 (5 bases). This CDR3 region has 13 residues. CDR1 is LNHDA and CDR2 is SQIVND in the germline V gene (reference sequence). V dropped 3 bases and J dropped 3 bases, with 8 bases sitting between them. The CDR3 DNA reads as TGTGCCAGTAGTATCCCGGGGGACACTGAAGCTTTCTTT. It yields the protein CASSIPGDTEAFF.